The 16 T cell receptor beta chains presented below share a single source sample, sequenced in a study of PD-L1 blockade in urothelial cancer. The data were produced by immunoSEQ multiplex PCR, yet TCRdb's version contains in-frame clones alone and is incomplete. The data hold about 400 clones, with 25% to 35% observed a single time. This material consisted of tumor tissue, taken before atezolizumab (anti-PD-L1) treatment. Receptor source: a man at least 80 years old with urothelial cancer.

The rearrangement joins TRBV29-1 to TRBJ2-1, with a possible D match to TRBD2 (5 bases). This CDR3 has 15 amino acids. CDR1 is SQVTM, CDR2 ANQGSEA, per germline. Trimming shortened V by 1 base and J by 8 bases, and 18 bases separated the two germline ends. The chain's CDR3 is CSVEGFRGYEDEQFF. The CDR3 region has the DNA TGCAGCGTTGAAGGGTTTCGAGGGTATGAGGATGAGCAGTTCTTC.

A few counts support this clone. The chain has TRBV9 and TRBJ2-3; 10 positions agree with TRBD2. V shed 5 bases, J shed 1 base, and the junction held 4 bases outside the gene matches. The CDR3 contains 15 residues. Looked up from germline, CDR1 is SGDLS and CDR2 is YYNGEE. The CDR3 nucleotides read TGTGCCAGCAGGAGGACTAGCGGAGGCACAGATACGCAGTATTTT. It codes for CASRRTSGGTDTQYF.

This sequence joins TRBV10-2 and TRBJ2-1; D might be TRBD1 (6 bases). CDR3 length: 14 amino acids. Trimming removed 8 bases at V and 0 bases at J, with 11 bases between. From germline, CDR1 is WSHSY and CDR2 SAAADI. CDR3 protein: CASGAGDSYNEQFF. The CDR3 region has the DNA TGCGCCAGCGGGGCAGGGGACTCCTACAATGAGCAGTTCTTC.

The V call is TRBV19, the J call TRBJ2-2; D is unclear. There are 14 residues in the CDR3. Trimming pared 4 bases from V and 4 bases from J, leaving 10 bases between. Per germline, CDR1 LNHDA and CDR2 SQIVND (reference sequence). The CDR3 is CASSNSYLTGELFF. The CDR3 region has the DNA TGTGCCAGTAGTAACTCTTACCTCACCGGGGAGCTGTTTTTT.

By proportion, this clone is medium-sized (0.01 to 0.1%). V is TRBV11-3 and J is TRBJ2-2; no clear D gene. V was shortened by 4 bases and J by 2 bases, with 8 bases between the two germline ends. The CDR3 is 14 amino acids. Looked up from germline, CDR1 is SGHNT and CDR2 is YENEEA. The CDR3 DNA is TGTGCCAGCAGCTGGGCAGCAAACACCGGGGAGCTGTTTTTT. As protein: CASSWAANTGELFF.

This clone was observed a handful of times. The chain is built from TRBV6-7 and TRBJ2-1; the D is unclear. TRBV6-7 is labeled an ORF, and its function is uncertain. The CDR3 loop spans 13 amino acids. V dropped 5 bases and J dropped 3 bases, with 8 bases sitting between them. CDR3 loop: CASSDGSYNEQFF. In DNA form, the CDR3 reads TGTGCCAGCAGTGATGGCAGCTACAATGAGCAGTTCTTC.

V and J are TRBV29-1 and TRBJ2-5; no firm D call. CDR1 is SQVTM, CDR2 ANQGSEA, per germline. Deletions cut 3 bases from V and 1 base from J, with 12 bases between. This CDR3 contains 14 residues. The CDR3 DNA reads TGCAGCGTTGAGGTCGCCGGACGCCAAGAGACCCAGTACTTC. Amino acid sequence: CSVEVAGRQETQYF.

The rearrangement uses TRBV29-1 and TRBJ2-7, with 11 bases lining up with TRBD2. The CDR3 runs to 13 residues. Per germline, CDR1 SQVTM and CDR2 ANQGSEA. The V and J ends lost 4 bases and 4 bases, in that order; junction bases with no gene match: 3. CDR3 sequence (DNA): TGCAGCGTTGTAGCGGGAGGGCCTTACGAGCAGTACTTC. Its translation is CSVVAGGPYEQYF.

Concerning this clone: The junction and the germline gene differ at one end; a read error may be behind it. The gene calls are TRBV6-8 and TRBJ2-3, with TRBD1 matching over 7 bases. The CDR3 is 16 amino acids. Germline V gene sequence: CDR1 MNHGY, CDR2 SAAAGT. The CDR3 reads CASSDSPGQSADTQYF. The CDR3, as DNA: TGTGCCAGCAGTGACTCTCCGGGACAGTCGGCAGATACGCAGTATTTT.

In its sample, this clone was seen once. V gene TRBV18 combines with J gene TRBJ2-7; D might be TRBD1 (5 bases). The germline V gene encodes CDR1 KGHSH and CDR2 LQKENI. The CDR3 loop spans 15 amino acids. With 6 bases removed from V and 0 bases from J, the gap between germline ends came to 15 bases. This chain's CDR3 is CASSSDSDSSYEQYF. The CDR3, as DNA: TGTGCCAGCTCCTCCGACTCTGACAGCTCCTACGAGCAGTACTTC.

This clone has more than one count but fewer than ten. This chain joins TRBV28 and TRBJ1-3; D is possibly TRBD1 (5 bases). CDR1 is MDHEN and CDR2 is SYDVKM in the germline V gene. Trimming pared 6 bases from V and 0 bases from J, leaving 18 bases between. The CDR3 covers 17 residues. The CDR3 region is CASSYGPGPISGNTIYF. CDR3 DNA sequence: TGTGCCAGCAGCTATGGGCCGGGACCAATCTCTGGAAACACCATATATTTT.

The CDR3 sequence is CSVEASGRLYEQFF. For the CDR3, the DNA is TGCAGCGTTGAGGCTAGCGGGAGATTATATGAGCAGTTCTTC. The chain uses TRBV29-1 and TRBJ2-1; 10 bases align to TRBD2. The CDR3 loop spans 14 amino acids. Germline V gives CDR1 SQVTM, CDR2 ANQGSEA. V shed 3 bases and J 8 bases; nucleotides not matched to a gene: 7.

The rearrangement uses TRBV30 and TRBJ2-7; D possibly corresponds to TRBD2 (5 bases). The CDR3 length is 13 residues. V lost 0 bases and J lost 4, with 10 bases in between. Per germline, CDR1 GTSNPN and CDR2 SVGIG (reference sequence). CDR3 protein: CAWSVGSGYEQYF. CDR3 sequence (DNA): TGTGCCTGGAGTGTCGGCTCGGGATACGAGCAGTACTTC. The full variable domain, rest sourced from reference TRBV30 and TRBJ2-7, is SQTIHQWPATLVQPVGSPLSLECTVEGTSNPNLYWYRQAAGRGLQLLFYSVGIGQISSEVPQNLSASRPQDRQFILSSKKLLLSDSGFYLCAWSVGSGYEQYFGPGTRLTVT.

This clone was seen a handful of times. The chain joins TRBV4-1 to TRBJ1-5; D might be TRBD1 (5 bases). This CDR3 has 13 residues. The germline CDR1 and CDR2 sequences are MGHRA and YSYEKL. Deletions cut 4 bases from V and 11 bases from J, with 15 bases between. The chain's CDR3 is CASSPGPLLAQHF. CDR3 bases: TGCGCCAGCAGCCCGGGACCTTTACTAGCCCAGCATTTT.

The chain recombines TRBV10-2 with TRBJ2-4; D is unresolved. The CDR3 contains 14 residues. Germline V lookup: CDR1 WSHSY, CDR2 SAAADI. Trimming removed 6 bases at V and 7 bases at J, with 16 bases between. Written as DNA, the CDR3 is TGCGCCAGCAGCAGGAACGCCCTGGGGAACATTCAGTACTTC. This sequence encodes CASSRNALGNIQYF.

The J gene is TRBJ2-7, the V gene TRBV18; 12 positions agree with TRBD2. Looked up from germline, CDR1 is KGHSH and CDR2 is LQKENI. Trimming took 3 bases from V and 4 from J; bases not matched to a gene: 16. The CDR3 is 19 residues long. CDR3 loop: CASSPLPGTSGSSSYEQYF. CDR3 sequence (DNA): TGTGCCAGCTCACCCCTCCCCGGGACTAGCGGGTCCAGCTCTTACGAGCAGTACTTC.